Here is one T cell receptor (beta chain) with its context. Its antigen is not known. Each CDR3 protein gets one entry after TCRdb re-called the 5' RACE reads with MiXCR. This table holds about 1.7 million distinct CDR3 sequences, around 33% found once. The J segment lost 0 bases and the V segment lost 0 bases, leaving 5 bases of the junction unmatched. The length of the CDR3 is 19 residues. The germline CDR1 and CDR2 sequences are LNHNV and YYDKDF (reference sequence). The data derive from a study of identical twins. The study's findings and limits: Within cord blood, abundant beta clonotypes carried fewer insertions, but memory repertoires showed no such trend.

The sequencing sample was made of cord blood. This clonotype was obtained from a newborn girl in good health. The rearrangement uses TRBV15 and TRBJ2-3; 14 bases align to TRBD2. CDR3: CATSRDWTSGGYSTDTQYF. CDR3 coding DNA: TGTGCCACCAGCAGAGATTGGACTAGCGGGGGGTATAGCACAGATACGCAGTATTTT.